The rows below give T cell receptor beta chains drawn from one sample of a study of T cell responses to AZD1222 COVID-19 vaccine. Clones were read by immunoSEQ multiplex PCR, and TCRdb kept only the in-frame ones, dropping some. The table records some 200,000 clones, 90% to 95% of them present only once. Material: peripheral blood, obtained 28 days after the second AZD1222 dose. Source of these receptors: an adult who received the AZD1222 COVID-19 vaccine. CDR3s include the opening cysteine and the closing phenylalanine or tryptophan. Fields, in order: clone size, D gene, J gene, V gene, CDR3 protein, CDR3 DNA. D genes are given only for firm matches. The size field is filled for only some rows; it gives once, few, many or a size class.

abundance: -; d_gene: -; j_gene: TRBJ1-2; v_gene: TRBV7-2; CDR3aa: CASSAVNYGYTF; CDR3nt: TGTGCCAGCAGCGCCGTAAACTATGGCTACACCTTC
abundance: once; d_gene: -; j_gene: TRBJ1-6; v_gene: TRBV27; CDR3aa: CASSSSSSYNSPLHF; CDR3nt: TGTGCCAGCAGTTCTTCCAGCTCCTATAATTCACCCCTCCACTTT
abundance: -; d_gene: TRBD1; j_gene: TRBJ2-1; v_gene: TRBV10-3; CDR3aa: CAITTRGQGSSYNEQFF; CDR3nt: TGTGCCATCACTACCCGAGGACAGGGGAGCTCCTACAATGAGCAGTTCTTC
abundance: -; d_gene: -; j_gene: TRBJ2-7; v_gene: TRBV7-2; CDR3aa: CASSPGMGTYEQYF; CDR3nt: TGTGCCAGCAGCCCCGGGATGGGGACCTACGAGCAGTACTTC
abundance: -; d_gene: TRBD1; j_gene: TRBJ1-5; v_gene: TRBV18; CDR3aa: CASSRGQGDNQPQHF; CDR3nt: TGTGCCAGCTCCCGTGGACAGGGCGACAATCAGCCCCAGCATTTT
abundance: -; d_gene: -; j_gene: TRBJ2-1; v_gene: TRBV28; CDR3aa: CASSTDRNYEQFF; CDR3nt: TGTGCCTCCTCGACCGACCGTAATTATGAGCAGTTCTTC
abundance: -; d_gene: -; j_gene: TRBJ1-1; v_gene: TRBV3-1/TRBV3-2; CDR3aa: CASSLTGTPEAFF; CDR3nt: TGTGCCAGCAGCCTAACCGGGACACCTGAAGCTTTCTTT
abundance: -; d_gene: TRBD1; j_gene: TRBJ1-4; v_gene: TRBV18; CDR3aa: CASSPRQGPDEKLFF; CDR3nt: TGTGCCAGCTCACCGAGACAGGGACCGGATGAAAAACTGTTTTTT
abundance: -; d_gene: -; j_gene: TRBJ1-2; v_gene: TRBV5-1; CDR3aa: CASSLVGGLYGYTF; CDR3nt: TGCGCCAGCAGCTTGGTCGGGGGGCTCTATGGCTACACCTTC
abundance: -; d_gene: -; j_gene: TRBJ2-1; v_gene: TRBV5-1; CDR3aa: CASRKGVNEQFF; CDR3nt: TGCGCCAGCAGAAAGGGGGTAAATGAGCAGTTCTTC
abundance: -; d_gene: -; j_gene: TRBJ1-2; v_gene: TRBV7-2; CDR3aa: CASSLIMIQGPLNYGYTF; CDR3nt: TGTGCCAGCAGCCTAATAATGATTCAGGGCCCCCTGAACTATGGCTACACCTTC
abundance: -; d_gene: TRBD1; j_gene: TRBJ1-2; v_gene: TRBV7-9; CDR3aa: CASTLTGESGYTF; CDR3nt: TGTGCCAGCACCTTGACAGGGGAAAGTGGCTACACCTTC
abundance: -; d_gene: -; j_gene: TRBJ1-6; v_gene: TRBV10-3; CDR3aa: CAISPVVSYNSPLHF; CDR3nt: TGTGCCATCAGCCCGGTGGTCTCCTATAATTCACCCCTCCACTTT
abundance: -; d_gene: TRBD1; j_gene: TRBJ2-6; v_gene: TRBV25-1; CDR3aa: CASSEFGRGTSGANVLTF; CDR3nt: TGTGCCAGCAGTGAATTTGGCAGGGGGACCTCTGGGGCCAACGTCCTGACTTTC